The 14 T cell receptor beta chains given below trace back to one sample, sequenced in a study of vaccination and CD4 T cells after COVID-19. Treatment indicated: roughly 11-day PBMC culture with coronavirus spike peptide pools or control peptides (ViraFEST assay). Researchers collected the unexposed donor's CD4+ T cells before the COVID-19 pandemic (2011-2018). These receptors' targets are unknown. The Oncomine TCR Beta short-read assay sequenced DNA from cultured CD4+ T cells. TCRdb redid the calling of the PCR reads with MiXCR, one entry per CDR3 protein. The sample lists 5,000 to 7,500 distinct CDR3 sequences, roughly 34% seen once, with approximately 28% in the top ten. Sequenced sample: CD4+ T cells from blood, cultured in vitro. Source of these receptors: a human donor in good health.

In its sample, this clonotype was seen a few times. This sequence joins TRBV5-4 and TRBJ1-1; a possible D gene is TRBD1 (5 bases). Germline CDR1 SGHNT, CDR2 YYREEE (reference sequence). V was clipped by 2 bases and J by 2 bases, with 10 bases between them. The CDR3 length is 14 residues. The chain's CDR3 is CASSLEGVNTEAFF. The CDR3 DNA reads TGTGCCAGCAGCTTAGAAGGGGTAAACACTGAAGCTTTCTTT. Using reference TRBV5-4 and TRBJ1-1 for the parts outside the CDR3, the full variable domain is ETGVTQSPTHLIKTRGQQVTLRCSSQSGHNTVSWYQQALGQGPQFIFQYYREEENGRGNFPPRFSGLQFPNYSSELNVNALELDDSALYLCASSLEGVNTEAFFGQGTRLTVV.

The chain joins TRBV27 to TRBJ2-3, with TRBD1 identical over 7 bases. Germline V CDR1 and CDR2: MNHEY, SMNVEV (reference sequence). The CDR3 contains 15 residues. J gave up 5 bases and V 4 bases, and 9 bases lay outside the gene matches. CDR3 nucleotides: TGTGCCAGCAGTTCAGCCAACAGGGGTGGAGATACGCAGTATTTT. The encoded protein is CASSSANRGGDTQYF.

The chain joins TRBV6-5 to TRBJ2-3, with 10 positions matching TRBD2. CDR1 and CDR2 from the germline V gene are MNHEY and SVGAGI. This CDR3 spans 16 amino acids. V lost 0 bases to trimming and J lost 4 bases; unmatched junction nucleotides: 4. The CDR3 protein is CASSYSLSGGPDTQYF. The CDR3 DNA reads TGTGCCAGCAGTTACTCACTTAGCGGGGGGCCAGATACGCAGTATTTT.

The gene calls are TRBV7-9 and TRBJ1-2, with 7 bases fitting TRBD1. Per the germline V gene, CDR1 is SEHNR and CDR2 is FQNEAQ (reference sequence). With 5 bases clipped from V and 8 bases from J, the junction kept 5 bases outside the gene matches. There are 12 residues in the CDR3. The CDR3 loop reads CASSLTGKGYTF. CDR3 sequence (DNA): TGTGCCAGCAGCCTGACAGGGAAGGGCTACACCTTC. The whole variable domain, filled in from reference TRBV7-9 and TRBJ1-2, reads DTGVSQNPRHKITKRGQNVTFRCDPISEHNRLYWYRQTLGQGPEFLTYFQNEAQLEKSRLLSDRFSAERPKGSFSTLEIQRTEQGDSAMYLCASSLTGKGYTFGSGTRLTVV.

The sample holds a few counts of this clonotype. CDR3 DNA sequence: TGCAGTGCCAGGGAGTTAACAACCGGGAACACTGAAGCTTTCTTT. As protein: CSARELTTGNTEAFF. The rearrangement links TRBV20-1 to TRBJ1-1; possible D gene TRBD1, 5 bases. Germline-derived CDR1 and CDR2 are DFQATT and SNEGSKA (reference sequence). Trimming took 6 bases from V and 1 from J, leaving 18 bases between them. The CDR3 has 15 residues.

The chain employs TRBV6-5 and TRBJ2-7; D is undetermined. The V gene lost 8 bases and the J gene lost 0 bases, with 11 bases spanning the gap. This CDR3 spans 13 amino acids. Germline CDR1 and CDR2: MNHEY and SVGAGI. CDR3 coding DNA: TGTGCCAGCGGTTTGGTCAGCTCCTACGAGCAGTACTTC. Its protein is CASGLVSSYEQYF.

The rearrangement links TRBV30 to TRBJ1-5; TRBD1 might be the D (5 bases). Between the trimmed V and J ends, which lost 0 bases and 3 bases, there was a span of 6 bases. This CDR3 is built from 13 residues. Per the germline V gene, CDR1 is GTSNPN and CDR2 is SVGIG (reference sequence). The CDR3 sequence is CAWSVQANQPQHF. The CDR3 DNA reads TGTGCCTGGAGTGTACAGGCCAATCAGCCCCAGCATTTT. The full variable domain, with the rest looked up from reference TRBV30 and TRBJ1-5, is SQTIHQWPATLVQPVGSPLSLECTVEGTSNPNLYWYRQAAGRGLQLLFYSVGIGQISSEVPQNLSASRPQDRQFILSSKKLLLSDSGFYLCAWSVQANQPQHFGDGTRLSIL.

In this sample, this clonotype turned up a few times. The rearrangement links TRBV11-2 to TRBJ1-1; the D gene is possibly TRBD1 (5 bases). V gave up 5 bases and J gave up 6 bases, with 10 bases separating them. The CDR3 has 12 residues. Germline CDR1 is SGHAT and CDR2 is FQNNGV. The DNA for the CDR3 is TGTGCCAGCAGCCCCGACAGCGCTGAAGCTTTCTTT. Protein product: CASSPDSAEAFF.

The chain combines TRBV2 with TRBJ2-1, with D possibly matching TRBD1 (6 bases). V lost 8 bases, J lost 6 bases, and 14 bases lay in between. Germline V gene sequence: CDR1 SNHLY, CDR2 FYNNEI. There are 13 residues in the CDR3. Written as DNA, the CDR3 is TGTGCCAGCGAAACCGGGACATCCAATGAGCAGTTCTTC. It translates to CASETGTSNEQFF.

Of note for this clonotype: A read error may explain this, as a much larger clone is one base away. This rearrangement joins TRBV11-2 to TRBJ2-6, with D perhaps matching TRBD1 (5 bases). Trimming shortened V by 6 bases and J by 2 bases, and 8 bases separated the two germline ends. CDR3 length: 14 residues. Germline CDR1 is SGHAT and CDR2 is FQNNGV. The CDR3: CASRPGTGANVLTF. In DNA, the CDR3 is TGTGCCAGCAGGCCAGGGACTGGGGCCAACGTCCTGACTTTC.

Within the sample, this clonotype is medium-sized. The chain joins TRBV7-9 to TRBJ1-1; D unresolved. Germline V gives CDR1 SEHNR, CDR2 FQNEAQ (reference sequence). Trimming took 5 bases from V and 4 from J, leaving 14 bases between them. The CDR3 loop spans 14 amino acids. In DNA, the CDR3 is TGTGCCAGCAGCAGATACTCAGTTGCCACTGAAGCTTTCTTT. Its protein product is CASSRYSVATEAFF.

This clonotype turned up a few times. This chain joins TRBV19 and TRBJ1-2; D not certain. Germline CDR1 is LNHDA and CDR2 is SQIVND (reference sequence). The CDR3 loop spans 15 amino acids. V lost 7 bases, J lost 5 bases, and 20 bases lay in between. This chain's CDR3 is CASTPRTVVGYGYTF. The CDR3 region has the DNA TGTGCCAGTACCCCGCGGACGGTGGTCGGGTATGGCTACACCTTC. The variable domain in full, completed from reference TRBV19 and TRBJ1-2, reads DGGITQSPKYLFRKEGQNVTLSCEQNLNHDAMYWYRQDPGQGLRLIYYSQIVNDFQKGDIAEGYSVSREKKESFPLTVTSAQKNPTAFYLCASTPRTVVGYGYTFGSGTRLTVV.

The chain couples TRBV5-1 to TRBJ1-1, with D unresolved. V lost 1 base to trimming and J lost 5 bases, with 6 bases between them. The CDR3 spans 12 residues. Germline-derived CDR1 and CDR2 are SGHRS and YFSETQ. CDR3 sequence reads: CASSLIPTEAFF. CDR3 DNA: TGCGCCAGCAGCTTGATACCAACTGAAGCTTTCTTT.

A few counts support this clonotype. This sequence joins TRBV25-1 and TRBJ1-1, with 11 nucleotides matching TRBD1. This CDR3 is built from 14 residues. With V trimmed by 4 bases and J by 5 bases, 3 bases remained unmatched. Germline V gene sequence: CDR1 MGHDK, CDR2 SYGVNS. The CDR3 loop is CASSGGQGETEAFF. The CDR3 DNA sequence: TGTGCCAGCAGTGGGGGACAGGGGGAAACTGAAGCTTTCTTT. The full variable domain, completed using reference TRBV25-1 and TRBJ1-1, is EADIYQTPRYLVIGTGKKITLECSQTMGHDKMYWYQQDPGMELHLIHYSYGVNSTEKGDLSSESTVSRIRTEHFPLTLESARPSHTSQYLCASSGGQGETEAFFGQGTRLTVV.